A single TCR beta chain is shown here with its context. In the study's own analysis: Reference gene primer amplification yielded estimated nucleated cell counts. Generated by immunoSEQ multiplex PCR, the TCRdb table keeps only in-frame clones and is missing some. The V and J calls and clone size were taken over from that table, and D and trimming were inferred from the DNA. The profile shows 410,000 or so clones, roughly 90% of them singletons. The V gene's germline CDR1 is LNHDA and CDR2 SQIVND (reference sequence). Trimming removed 7 bases from V and 1 base from J, with 9 bases in between. This CDR3 is built from 13 residues. The entry originates in a study of blood T cell repertoires in COVID-19. The overall study: Samples of COVID-19 (acute and convalescent) were obtained from the United States, Italy and Spain. T cells, B-cell-depleted T cells, or PBMCs provided the cDNA or gDNA that served as material.

The chain is built from TRBV19 and TRBJ2-3; D uncertain. This TCR derives from a woman in her twenties or thirties with active or convalescent COVID-19. The sequencing input was peripheral blood. The CDR3 DNA sequence: TGTGCCAGTACTGCAAGCGGCACAGATACGCAGTATTTT. Protein product: CASTASGTDTQYF.